This T cell receptor beta chain was obtained from a study of T-cell reconstitution after alpha-beta-depleted transplantation in children (dated by TCRdb to the mid-2010s). Looking at the study overall: The study quantitatively tracked T-cell immune reconstitution after TCRalphabeta/CD19-depleted allogeneic hematopoietic cell transplantation in children using TCR repertoire profiling. Results the study describes overall, beyond this receptor: About two months after transplant, the apparently early recovery of alphabetaT-cell counts reportedly depended on just several hundred clones that had expanded rapidly and came from non-depleted graft cells. Over the following months the frequencies of hyperexpanded clones went down, and after one year T-cell counts and TCRbeta diversity were mostly credited to newly produced T cells. In some patients, the high TCRbeta diversity seen at day 60 was put down to recipient T cells and intrathymic progenitors that had survived conditioning.

This clonotype was recorded at least ten times. The specificity of this receptor is unknown. The sample holds no much larger clone one base away, and base qualities are not on file. There are 14 amino acids in the CDR3, from cysteine to phenylalanine inclusive. Just the 42-base CDR3 DNA is kept, in frame starting at base 1. Per the germline V gene, MNHNS is the CDR1 and SASEGT is the CDR2. V and J are truncated by 4 bases and 2 bases respectively, leaving an intervening sequence of 12 bases. This specimen's treatment or condition label, per the study, means: allogeneic hematopoietic cell transplantation with graft depleted of TCRalphabeta T cells and CD19 B cells. Transplant recipients were children who received TCRalphabeta/CD19-depleted allogeneic hematopoietic cell grafts. Receptor amplification or capture employed PCR. Sequenced using an Illumina HiSeq 2500. TCR library preparation used molecular barcoding, with unique molecular identifiers applied to normalize quantification of the TCRbeta repertoire. TCRdb reprocessed the public reads (quality trimming at Q25 with fastp, clone calling with MiXCR) and kept in-frame beta chains. Under each unique CDR3 protein, matching rows form one entry showing the most common genes and DNA. The sample table contains some 300,000 distinct CDR3 sequences; only one count was recorded for around 10% of them. The ten largest clonotypes hold around 7.5% of the sample.

The sequence is built from TRBV6-1 and TRBJ2-7, with TRBD1 perhaps the D gene, on 6 matching bases. The specimen was PBMCs, collected before TCRalphabeta/CD19-depleted stem cell transplant. This clonotype originated in a boy less than two years old with acute myeloid leukemia, due to receive a stem cell transplant. Here the CDR3 is given as CASSASGAPYEQYF. The DNA reads as follows: TGTGCCAGCAGTGCTTCAGGGGCCCCCTACGAGCAGTACTTC.